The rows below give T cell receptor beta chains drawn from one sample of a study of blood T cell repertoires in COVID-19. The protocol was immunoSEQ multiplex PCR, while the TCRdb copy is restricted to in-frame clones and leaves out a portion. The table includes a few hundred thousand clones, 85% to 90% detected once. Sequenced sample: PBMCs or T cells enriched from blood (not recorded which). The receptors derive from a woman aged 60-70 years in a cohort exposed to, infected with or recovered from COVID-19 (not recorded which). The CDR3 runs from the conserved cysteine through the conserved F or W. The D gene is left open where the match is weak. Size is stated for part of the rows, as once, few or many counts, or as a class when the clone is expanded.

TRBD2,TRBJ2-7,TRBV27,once,CASSSGRGREQYF,TGTGCCAGTAGTAGCGGGAGGGGAAGGGAGCAGTACTTC
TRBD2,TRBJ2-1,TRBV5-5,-,CASSGGLAVYNEQFF,TGTGCCAGCAGCGGTGGACTAGCGGTATACAATGAGCAGTTCTTC
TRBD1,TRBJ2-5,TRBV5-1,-,CASSRLGGQGAETQYF,TGCGCCAGCAGCCGCCTTGGGGGACAGGGGGCAGAGACCCAGTACTTC
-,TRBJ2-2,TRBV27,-,CASSPGTQTSNTGELFF,TGTGCCAGCAGTCCAGGGACACAAACTTCGAACACCGGGGAGCTGTTTTTT
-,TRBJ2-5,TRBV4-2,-,CASSQDAIGAGAETQYF,TGTGCCAGCAGCCAAGACGCAATAGGGGCAGGGGCAGAGACCCAGTACTTC
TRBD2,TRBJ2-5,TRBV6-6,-,CASSYRLAGIKETQYF,TGTGCCAGCAGTTACAGGCTAGCGGGGATCAAAGAGACCCAGTACTTC
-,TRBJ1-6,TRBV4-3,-,CASSYRGEGSPLHF,TGCGCCAGCAGCTATCGTGGGGAGGGTTCACCCCTCCACTTT
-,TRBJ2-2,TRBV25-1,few,CASSDRETVNTGELFF,TGTGCCAGCAGTGATAGGGAGACCGTGAACACCGGGGAGCTGTTTTTT
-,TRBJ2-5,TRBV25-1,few,CASSLTAETQYF,TGTGCCAGCAGCCTGACTGCCGAGACCCAGTACTTC
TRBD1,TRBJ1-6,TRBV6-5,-,CASRVTGGYNSPLHF,TGTGCCAGCAGGGTGACAGGGGGCTATAATTCACCCCTCCACTTT
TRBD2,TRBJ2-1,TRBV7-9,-,CASSPRGIAGGGYNEQFF,TGTGCCAGCAGCCCGAGGGGAATAGCGGGAGGGGGCTACAATGAGCAGTTCTTC
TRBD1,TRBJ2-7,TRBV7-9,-,CASSPGQGGIDEQYF,TGTGCCAGCAGCCCGGGACAGGGAGGAATCGACGAGCAGTACTTC
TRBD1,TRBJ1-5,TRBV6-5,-,CASRRTGGNQPQHF,TGTGCCAGCAGGCGGACAGGGGGCAATCAGCCCCAGCATTTT
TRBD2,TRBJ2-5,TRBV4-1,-,CASSQDVNYALGGTQETQYF,TGCGCCAGCAGCCAAGACGTGAATTACGCTTTGGGGGGGACGCAAGAGACCCAGTACTTC
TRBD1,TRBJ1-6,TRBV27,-,CASRINRGYNSPLHF,TGTGCCAGCCGAATTAACAGGGGGTATAATTCACCCCTCCACTTT
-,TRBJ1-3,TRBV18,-,CASSETPPGGTIYF,TGTGCCAGCTCAGAAACACCGCCCGGGGGCACCATATATTTT
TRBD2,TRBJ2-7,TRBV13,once,CASSSGTSSYEQYF,TGTGCCAGCAGCTCCGGGACTAGCTCCTACGAGCAGTACTTC
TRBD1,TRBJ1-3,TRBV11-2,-,CASSPDRLSSGNTIYF,TGTGCCAGCAGTCCGGACAGGCTTAGCTCTGGAAACACCATATATTTT
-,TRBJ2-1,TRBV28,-,CASSLGVAAGNEQFF,TGTGCCAGCAGTTTAGGAGTAGCTGCGGGGAATGAGCAGTTCTTC
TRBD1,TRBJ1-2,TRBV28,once,CASSTPGTGANYGYTF,TGTGCCAGCAGTACCCCCGGGACAGGGGCTAACTATGGCTACACCTTC
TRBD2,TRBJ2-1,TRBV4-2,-,CASSPWASGSNEQFF,TGTGCCAGCAGCCCGTGGGCTAGCGGGAGCAATGAGCAGTTCTTC